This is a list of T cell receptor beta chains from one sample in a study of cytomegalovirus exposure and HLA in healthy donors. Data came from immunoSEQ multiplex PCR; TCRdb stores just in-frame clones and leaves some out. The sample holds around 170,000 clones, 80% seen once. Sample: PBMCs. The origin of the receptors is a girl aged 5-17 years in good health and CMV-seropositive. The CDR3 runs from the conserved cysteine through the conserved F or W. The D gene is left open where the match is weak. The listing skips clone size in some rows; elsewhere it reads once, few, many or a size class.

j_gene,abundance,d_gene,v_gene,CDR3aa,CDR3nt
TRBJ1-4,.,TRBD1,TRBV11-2,CASSSRTGPDEKLFF,TGTGCCAGCAGCTCTAGGACAGGGCCCGATGAAAAACTGTTTTTT
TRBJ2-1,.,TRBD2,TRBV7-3,CASSLGGGPGNEQFF,TGTGCCAGCAGCTTAGGGGGGGGACCGGGGAATGAGCAGTTCTTC
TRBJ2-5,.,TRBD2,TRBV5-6,CASSLAAGLARETQYF,TGTGCCAGCAGCTTGGCAGCAGGACTAGCTCGAGAGACCCAGTACTTC
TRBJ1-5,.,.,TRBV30,CACCDPQRQHF,TGTGCCTGCTGCGATCCGCAGCGCCAGCATTTT
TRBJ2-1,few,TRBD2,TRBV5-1,CASSLPSGRMYNEQFF,TGCGCCAGCAGCTTGCCTAGCGGGAGAATGTACAATGAGCAGTTCTTC
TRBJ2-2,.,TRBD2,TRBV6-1,CASSESASGRPDTGELFF,TGTGCCAGCAGTGAATCGGCTAGCGGGAGGCCCGACACCGGGGAGCTGTTTTTT
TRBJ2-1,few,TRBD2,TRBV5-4,CASSRLTGLESEQFF,TGTGCCAGCAGCCGCCTAACGGGACTAGAGAGCGAGCAGTTCTTC
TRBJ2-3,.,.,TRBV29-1,CSVEDPEGIYFTDTQYF,TGCAGCGTTGAAGATCCGGAGGGGATTTATTTCACAGATACGCAGTATTTT
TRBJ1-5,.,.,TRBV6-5,CASSERGWDNQPQHF,TGTGCCAGCAGCGAGAGGGGGTGGGACAATCAGCCCCAGCATTTT
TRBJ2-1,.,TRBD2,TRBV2,CASMSSGGNEQFF,TGTGCCAGCATGTCTAGCGGGGGCAATGAGCAGTTCTTC
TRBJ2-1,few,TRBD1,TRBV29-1,CSAARDRGPNEQFF,TGCAGCGCAGCCCGGGACAGGGGCCCCAATGAGCAGTTCTTC
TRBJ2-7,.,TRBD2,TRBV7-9,CASRYPGLGPNEQYF,TGTGCCAGCAGGTATCCGGGACTAGGGCCCAACGAGCAGTACTTC
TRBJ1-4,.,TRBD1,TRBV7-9,CASSEKTGSDEKLFF,TGTGCCAGCAGCGAAAAGACAGGGTCAGATGAAAAACTGTTTTTT
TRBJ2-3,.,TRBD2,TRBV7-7,CASSRGLAVGEDTQYF,TGTGCTAGCAGCAGAGGACTAGCAGTAGGGGAGGATACGCAGTATTTT
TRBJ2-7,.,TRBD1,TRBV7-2,CASSLYLVWWDSSYEQYF,TGTGCCAGCAGCTTATATTTGGTTTGGTGGGACAGCTCCTACGAGCAGTACTTC
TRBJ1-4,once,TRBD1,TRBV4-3,CASSQNRGINEKLFF,TGCGCCAGCAGCCAAAACAGGGGAATTAATGAAAAACTGTTTTTT
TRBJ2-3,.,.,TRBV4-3,CASSQDREWTDTQYF,TGCGCCAGCAGCCAAGACAGGGAATGGACAGATACGCAGTATTTT
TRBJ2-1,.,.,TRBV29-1,CSAVTFSNEQFF,TGCAGCGCCGTGACTTTTTCCAATGAGCAGTTCTTC
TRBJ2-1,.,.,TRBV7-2,CASSSEVISREQFF,TGTGCCAGCAGCTCCGAGGTAATCAGTCGTGAGCAGTTCTTC
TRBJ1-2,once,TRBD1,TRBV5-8,CASNRQDRGYEGYTF,TGTGCCAGCAATAGGCAGGACAGGGGATATGAGGGCTACACCTTC
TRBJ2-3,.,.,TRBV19,CATSEGLFTDTQYF,TGTGCCACTTCTGAGGGACTCTTCACAGATACGCAGTATTTT
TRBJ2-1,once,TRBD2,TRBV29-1,CSAWTSGSSAYNEQFF,TGCAGCGCCTGGACTAGCGGGAGTTCCGCCTACAATGAGCAGTTCTTC
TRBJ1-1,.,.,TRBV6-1,CASSEGQAERYTEAFF,TGTGCCAGCAGTGAAGGACAGGCCGAGAGGTACACTGAAGCTTTCTTT